A single sample is the source of the 9 T cell receptor beta chains below, sequenced in a study of blood T cell repertoires in COVID-19. Assay used: immunoSEQ multiplex PCR; TCRdb lists only in-frame clones, some missing. The data show 200,000 or so clones, about nine tenths seen once. Material: peripheral blood. Receptors were obtained from a man in his 60s who had recovered from COVID-19.

The chain carries TRBV19 and TRBJ1-6; 7 positions agree with TRBD1. The CDR3 sequence is 17 residues long. Unmatched junction bases numbered 17, after V lost 5 bases and J lost 10 bases. Germline V lookup: CDR1 LNHDA, CDR2 SQIVND (reference sequence). DNA for the CDR3: TGTGCCAGTAGTTCCCGGGACAGACTCTCGTCTCAATCACCCCTCCACTTT. The encoded protein is CASSSRDRLSSQSPLHF. Filled out from reference TRBV19 and TRBJ1-6, the complete variable domain reads DGGITQSPKYLFRKEGQNVTLSCEQNLNHDAMYWYRQDPGQGLRLIYYSQIVNDFQKGDIAEGYSVSREKKESFPLTVTSAQKNPTAFYLCASSSRDRLSSQSPLHFGNGTRLTVT.

The chain joins TRBV9 to TRBJ2-3; D is possibly TRBD2 (6 bases). This CDR3 comprises 15 residues. Germline lookup yields CDR1 SGDLS and CDR2 YYNGEE. Trimming stripped 7 bases from V and 2 bases from J, with 17 bases between. The DNA for the CDR3 is TGTGCCAGCGGTTCTAGCGCCTATTACACAGATACGCAGTATTTT. It codes for CASGSSAYYTDTQYF.

The rearrangement links TRBV28 to TRBJ2-1; D is unresolved. Germline V gene data show CDR1 as MDHEN and CDR2 as SYDVKM. The CDR3 is 11 residues long. V was clipped by 10 bases and J by 4 bases, with 8 bases between them. The CDR3 here is CATLLYNEQFF. The CDR3 DNA sequence: TGTGCCACCCTTTTATACAATGAGCAGTTCTTC.

The V call is TRBV29-1, the J call TRBJ2-1; 10 bases map to TRBD2. The CDR3 spans 18 residues. Germline CDR1 is SQVTM and CDR2 is ANQGSEA. V lost 4 bases and J lost 7; bases outside the gene matches: 19. The CDR3 loop reads CSVVGLAGVWKSFNEQFF. For the CDR3, the DNA is TGCAGCGTTGTAGGGCTAGCGGGAGTCTGGAAGTCCTTTAATGAGCAGTTCTTC.

In its sample, this clone was seen a few times. V and J are TRBV7-8 and TRBJ1-1; unclear D gene. The V gene's germline CDR1 is SGHVS and CDR2 FQNEAQ. The ends were cut back, 8 bases at V and 9 bases at J, with 19 bases in the middle. This CDR3 is built from 13 residues. This CDR3 is CASGKAQTIKAFF. The CDR3 DNA reads TGTGCCAGCGGTAAGGCCCAGACAATTAAAGCTTTCTTT.

This sequence joins TRBV20-1 and TRBJ1-4; D unclear. The V end was cut by 6 bases, the J end by 8 bases, with 7 bases between. CDR3 size: 10 residues. Germline V gene data show CDR1 as DFQATT and CDR2 as SNEGSKA (reference sequence). The chain's CDR3 is CSAPMEKLFF. The DNA for the CDR3 is TGCAGTGCACCTATGGAAAAACTGTTTTTT.

The genes are TRBV19 and TRBJ2-4; D perhaps matches TRBD1 (6 bases). Trimming pared 5 bases from V and 1 base from J, leaving 18 bases between. Germline V CDR1 and CDR2: LNHDA, SQIVND (reference sequence). The CDR3 sequence is 17 residues long. The DNA of the CDR3 is TGTGCCAGTAGTCAACGTCTTGGGGGCGAGGCCAAAAACATTCAGTACTTC. It specifies CASSQRLGGEAKNIQYF.

The CDR3 loop reads CASTFQGGGGTDTQYF. CDR3 nucleotides: TGTGCCAGCACCTTCCAAGGGGGGGGCGGCACAGATACGCAGTATTTT. The chain is built from TRBV7-3 and TRBJ2-3, with D maybe TRBD2 (7 bases). Trimming shortened V by 7 bases and J by 1 base, and 18 bases separated the two germline ends. Germline CDR1 reads SGHTA; CDR2 reads FQGTGA. The CDR3 covers 16 residues.

This rearrangement joins TRBV2 to TRBJ2-1; D perhaps matches TRBD1 (6 bases). The V end was cut by 5 bases, the J end by 6 bases, with 14 bases between. The CDR3 extends over 14 amino acids. From germline, CDR1 is SNHLY and CDR2 FYNNEI. The CDR3 DNA reads as TGTGCCAGCAGTCCGGGACACGGACCCAATGAGCAGTTCTTC. Residues: CASSPGHGPNEQFF.